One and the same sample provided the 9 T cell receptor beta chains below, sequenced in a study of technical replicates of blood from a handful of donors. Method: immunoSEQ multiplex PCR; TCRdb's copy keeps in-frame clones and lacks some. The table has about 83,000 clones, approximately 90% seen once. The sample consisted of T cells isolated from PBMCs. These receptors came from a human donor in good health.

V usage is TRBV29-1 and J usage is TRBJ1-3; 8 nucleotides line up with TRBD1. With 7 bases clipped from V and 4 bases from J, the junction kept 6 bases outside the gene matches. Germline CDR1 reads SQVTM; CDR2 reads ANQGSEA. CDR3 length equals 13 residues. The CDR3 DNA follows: TGCAGCGCGACAGGGGTCTTGGGAAACACCATATATTTT. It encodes CSATGVLGNTIYF.

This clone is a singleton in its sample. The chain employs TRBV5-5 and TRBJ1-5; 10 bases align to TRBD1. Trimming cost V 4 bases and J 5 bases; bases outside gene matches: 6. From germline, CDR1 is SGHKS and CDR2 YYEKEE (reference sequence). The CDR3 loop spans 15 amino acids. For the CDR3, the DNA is TGTGCCAGCAGCCCAGGACAGGGGGGGCATCAGCCCCAGCATTTT. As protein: CASSPGQGGHQPQHF.

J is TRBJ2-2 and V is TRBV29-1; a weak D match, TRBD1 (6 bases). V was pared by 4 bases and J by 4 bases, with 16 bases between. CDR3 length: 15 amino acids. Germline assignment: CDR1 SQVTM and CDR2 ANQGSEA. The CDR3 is CSVGDNGGATGELFF. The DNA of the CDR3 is TGCAGCGTTGGGGACAATGGGGGCGCCACCGGGGAGCTGTTTTTT.

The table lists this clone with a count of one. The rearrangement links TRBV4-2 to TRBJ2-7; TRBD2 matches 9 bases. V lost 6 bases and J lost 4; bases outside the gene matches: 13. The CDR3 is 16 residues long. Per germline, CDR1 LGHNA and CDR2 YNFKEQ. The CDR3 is CASSLSTAGGSYEQYF. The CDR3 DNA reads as TGTGCCAGCAGTCTATCAACAGCGGGAGGTTCTTACGAGCAGTACTTC.

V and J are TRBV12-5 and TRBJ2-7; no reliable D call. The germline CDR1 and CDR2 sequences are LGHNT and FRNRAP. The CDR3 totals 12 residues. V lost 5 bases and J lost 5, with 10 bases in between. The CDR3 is CASGTAPHEQYF. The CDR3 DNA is TGTGCTAGTGGTACTGCCCCTCACGAGCAGTACTTC.

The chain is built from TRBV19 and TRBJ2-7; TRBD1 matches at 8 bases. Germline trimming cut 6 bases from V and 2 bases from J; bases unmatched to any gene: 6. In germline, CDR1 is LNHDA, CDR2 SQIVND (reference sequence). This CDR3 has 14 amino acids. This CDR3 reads CASSLGQGTYEQYF. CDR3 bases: TGTGCCAGTAGCCTAGGACAGGGAACCTACGAGCAGTACTTC.

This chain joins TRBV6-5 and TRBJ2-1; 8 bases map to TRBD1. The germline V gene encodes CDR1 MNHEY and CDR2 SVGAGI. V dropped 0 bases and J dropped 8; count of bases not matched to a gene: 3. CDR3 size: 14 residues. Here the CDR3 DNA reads TGTGCCAGCAGTTACTCAACCAGGGGGCATGAGCAGTTCTTC. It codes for CASSYSTRGHEQFF.

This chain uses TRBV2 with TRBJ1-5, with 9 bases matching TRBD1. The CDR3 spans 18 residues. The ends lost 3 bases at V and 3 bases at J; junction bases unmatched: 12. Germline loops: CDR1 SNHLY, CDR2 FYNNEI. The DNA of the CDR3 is TGTGCCAGCAGTGACTTCGCTACAGGGGGCCTCTTCAATCAGCCCCAGCATTTT. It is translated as CASSDFATGGLFNQPQHF.

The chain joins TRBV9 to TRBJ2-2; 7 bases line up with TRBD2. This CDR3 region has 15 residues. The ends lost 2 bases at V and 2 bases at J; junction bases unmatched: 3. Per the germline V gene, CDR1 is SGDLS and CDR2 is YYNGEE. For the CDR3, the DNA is TGTGCCAGCAGCGTTGGGACTATTAACACCGGGGAGCTGTTTTTT. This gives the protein CASSVGTINTGELFF. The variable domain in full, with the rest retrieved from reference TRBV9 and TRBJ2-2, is DSGVTQTPKHLITATGQRVTLRCSPRSGDLSVYWYQQSLDQGLQFLIQYYNGEERAKGNILERFSAQQFPDLHSELNLSSLELGDSALYFCASSVGTINTGELFFGEGSRLTVL.